This TCR beta chain was sequenced for a study of shared clonotypes between healthy human individuals. Study findings and constraints: An effect of sequencing depth on clonotype sharing among donors was expected. Larger estimated richness was generally seen in naive subsets than in memory subsets.

Every donor was a Caucasian adult from Nashville, Tennessee. Both subsets, CD45RA+ naive and CD45RA-negative memory, were split from the CD4+ cells. Remarks on this clone: What it binds is unknown.

V shed 0 bases and J shed 7 bases, with 13 bases lying between them. Per germline, CDR1 MNHNY and CDR2 SVGAGI (reference sequence). This CDR3 contains 15 residues. This table comes from immunoSEQ multiplex PCR, and its TCRdb copy is limited to in-frame clones, with some not included. The top ten hold roughly 0.83% of the sample, which has around 990,000 clones, approximately 77% seen once. This chain joins TRBV6-6 and TRBJ1-5; D is possibly TRBD1 (5 bases). The origin of this receptor is a man between 18 and 29 years old in good health. Some clones in this sample may be carry-over from other donors' samples. The sequenced material came from memory CD4+ T cells from PBMCs. Subset denoted: CD45RA-negative fraction. The CDR3 sequence is CASSYSGRGSQPQHF. The CDR3 DNA reads as TGTGCCAGCAGTTACTCGGGTCGGGGGAGCCAGCCCCAGCATTTT.